The 11 T cell receptor beta chains presented below share a single source sample, sequenced in a study of T cell responses to AZD1222 COVID-19 vaccine. Assay: immunoSEQ multiplex PCR; the TCRdb copy retains only in-frame clones and omits some. The table shows approximately 120,000 clones, with over 75% occurring only once. The sample was peripheral blood, taken 28 days after the second AZD1222 dose. The source of these receptors is an adult who received the AZD1222 COVID-19 vaccine.

This clone has a single count. The chain combines TRBV19 with TRBJ2-3, with 8 positions matching TRBD1. J gave up 2 bases and V 8 bases, and 12 bases lay outside the gene matches. Germline CDR1 is LNHDA and CDR2 is SQIVND (reference sequence). This CDR3 spans 16 amino acids. The CDR3 spells CASRRDRGGVTDTQYF. The CDR3 DNA reads TGTGCCAGTCGGCGTGACAGGGGTGGGGTCACAGATACGCAGTATTTT.

The V call is TRBV6-2 or TRBV6-3, the J call TRBJ2-2; tentatively, D is TRBD2 (6 bases). V lost 3 bases and J lost 4, with 12 bases in between. The CDR3 contains 15 residues. Germline CDR1 reads MNHEY; CDR2 reads SVGEGT. In nucleotides, the CDR3 is TGTGCCAGCAGTTATTACGGGGGTGGCACCGGGGAGCTGTTTTTT. This sequence encodes CASSYYGGGTGELFF.

V is TRBV7-8 and J is TRBJ1-4; 10 nucleotides agree with TRBD1. CDR1 and CDR2 (germline): SGHVS, FQNEAQ. The V gene end was trimmed by 5 bases and the J gene end by 6 bases; junction bases not matched to a gene: 9. This CDR3 has 16 residues. CDR3 in DNA: TGTGCCAGCAGCCCGGGGCTCGGACAGGGGGATGAAAAACTGTTTTTT. Its protein product is CASSPGLGQGDEKLFF.

The J gene is TRBJ1-1, the V gene TRBV6-2 or TRBV6-3; no clear D. This CDR3 has 16 residues. V was clipped by 4 bases and J by 1 base, with 16 bases between them. Germline V gene lookup returns CDR1 MNHEY and CDR2 SVGEGT. For the CDR3, the DNA is TGTGCCAGCAGTTCCGAAGTAGCGGAAGCGAACACTGAAGCTTTCTTT. Translating gives CASSSEVAEANTEAFF.

The chain joins TRBV30 to TRBJ2-5; D may be TRBD1 or TRBD2 (5 bases each). The CDR3 is 13 residues long. Looked up from germline, CDR1 is GTSNPN and CDR2 is SVGIG (reference sequence). The germline V and J ends were trimmed by 3 bases and 6 bases, with 14 bases remaining between them. CDR3 coding DNA: TGTGCCTGGAGAGCCTCTGGGGGAAAGACCCAGTACTTC. The encoded protein is CAWRASGGKTQYF.

This chain uses TRBV7-6 with TRBJ1-2; 9 bases are shared with TRBD1. The CDR3 has 15 residues. Looked up from germline, CDR1 is SGHVS and CDR2 is FNYEAQ. The trim removed 5 bases at V and 1 base at J, leaving 5 bases unmatched. CDR3 DNA sequence: TGTGCCAGCAGCCAGGGGACAGGGATTAACTATGGCTACACCTTC. Translated, it gives CASSQGTGINYGYTF.

The chain employs TRBV28 and TRBJ1-4; D unresolved. The V end lost 2 bases, the J end lost 11 bases, and 12 bases lay between the germline ends. Germline loops: CDR1 MDHEN, CDR2 SYDVKM. This CDR3 has 13 amino acids. CDR3 sequence reads: CASSLAPARKLFF. The DNA for the CDR3 is TGTGCCAGCAGTTTAGCTCCCGCGAGGAAACTGTTTTTT.

This chain joins TRBV6-2 or TRBV6-3 and TRBJ2-5, with 8 positions matching TRBD2. V dropped 0 bases and J dropped 1; count of bases not matched to a gene: 10. Germline V gives CDR1 MNHEY, CDR2 SVGEGT. The CDR3 extends over 18 amino acids. The CDR3 nucleotides are TGTGCCAGCAGTTACTCGAGTGGCGGGGGGACTTTCCAAGAGACCCAGTACTTC. Its protein is CASSYSSGGGTFQETQYF.

The chain joins TRBV28 to TRBJ2-1; 10 bases align to TRBD2. V shed 5 bases, J shed 4 bases, and the junction held 5 bases outside the gene matches. The CDR3 totals 15 residues. Germline V gives CDR1 MDHEN, CDR2 SYDVKM. The CDR3, as DNA: TGTGCCAGCAGTCCAAGCGGGGGGGATTACAATGAGCAGTTCTTC. Translated, it gives CASSPSGGDYNEQFF.

V and J are TRBV7-3 and TRBJ2-3; D ambiguous. The V end was cut by 0 bases, the J end by 5 bases, with 6 bases between. The CDR3 runs 13 residues. CDR1 and CDR2 from the germline V gene are SGHTA and FQGTGA. The CDR3 spells CASSLTTGDTQYF. For the CDR3, the DNA is TGTGCCAGCAGCTTAACGACGGGAGATACGCAGTATTTT.

The chain uses TRBV7-3 and TRBJ2-2; D call uncertain. Germline CDR1 is SGHTA and CDR2 is FQGTGA. The CDR3 length is 12 residues. The V end was cut by 5 bases, the J end by 6 bases, with 7 bases between. For the CDR3, the DNA is TGTGCCAGCAGCAATCCAGCCGGGGAGCTGTTTTTT. It codes for CASSNPAGELFF.